This T cell receptor (beta chain) was captured in a study of T cells in Graves' hyperthyroidism and ophthalmopathy. This clonotype was seen many times. Antigen: not known. Trimming cost V 6 bases and J 1 base, with 10 bases left between them. Per germline, CDR1 SGHVS and CDR2 FQNEAQ. The CDR3 consists of 15 residues. Those with hyperthyroidism were 18 to 65 years old, newly diagnosed, and ill for under 2 months. Uncontrolled infection, other autoimmune disease, pregnancy and lactation each barred patients from inclusion. Broader study findings: Through a model of 13 V-J features, ophthalmopathy was separated from stable hyperthyroidism. The model anticipated ophthalmopathy a median about six months pre-onset.

Using RNA transcripts as the source, TCR beta CDR3 regions were amplified. The HTBI primer set was used in a first-round RT-PCR of the TCR CDR3. One entry per CDR3 protein, called by TCRdb with MiXCR from the multiplex PCR reads. The sample consists of 400,000 to 550,000 distinct CDR3 sequences, under 15% of them appearing once. Material: blood. This chain connects TRBV7-8 to TRBJ2-6; D assignment may be TRBD1 or TRBD2 (5 bases each). This sequence originates from a woman aged 18-35 years with Graves' hyperthyroidism. DNA of the CDR3: TGTGCCAGCAGGGGACGGGCTTCTGGGGCCAACGTCCTGACTTTC. Residues: CASRGRASGANVLTF.